The 3 T cell receptor beta chains in this list originate from one sample, sequenced in a study of Ad26.COV2.S vaccination and SARS-CoV-2 variants. Treatment meaning: 19 received Ad26.COV2.S at low or high dose, single or two shots; several received placebo; per-sample allocation not given. The samples were gathered on day 63 after the first injection of vaccine or placebo. Sequenced by immunoSEQ multiplex PCR; TCRdb stores in-frame clones only, minus some. The top ten clones hold roughly 7.4% of a sample with over 300,000 clones, 83% of them seen once. The material sequenced was peripheral blood, taken in a trial of Ad26.COV2.S vaccine versus placebo. These receptors originate from a person aged 18-65 years who received the Ad26.COV2.S COVID-19 vaccine or a placebo.

The V and J genes are TRBV7-2 and TRBJ2-3; maybe TRBD2 (6 bases). The V end was cut by 5 bases, the J end by 3 bases, with 12 bases between. CDR1 and CDR2 (germline): SGHTA, FQGNSA. CDR3 length equals 14 residues. CDR3 amino acids: CASSRAGITDTQYF. CDR3 sequence (DNA): TGTGCCAGCAGCCGGGCGGGAATTACAGATACGCAGTATTTT.

The V gene is TRBV9, the J gene TRBJ2-1, with TRBD1 matching over 7 bases. V shed 3 bases and J 2 bases; nucleotides not matched to a gene: 8. The CDR3 spans 16 residues. Per the germline V gene, CDR1 is SGDLS and CDR2 is YYNGEE. The CDR3 DNA reads as TGTGCCAGCAGCGAGGACGCCAGGGGGACCTACAATGAGCAGTTCTTC. Translation: CASSEDARGTYNEQFF.

The V and J genes are TRBV5-6 and TRBJ1-2; D is uncertain. Germline V gives CDR1 SGHDT, CDR2 YYEEEE. With 4 bases removed from V and 4 bases from J, the gap between germline ends came to 17 bases. The CDR3 is 15 residues long. This CDR3 reads CASSDRLRRGYGYTF. The CDR3 DNA reads TGTGCCAGCAGCGATAGGCTGCGGCGGGGCTATGGCTACACCTTC.